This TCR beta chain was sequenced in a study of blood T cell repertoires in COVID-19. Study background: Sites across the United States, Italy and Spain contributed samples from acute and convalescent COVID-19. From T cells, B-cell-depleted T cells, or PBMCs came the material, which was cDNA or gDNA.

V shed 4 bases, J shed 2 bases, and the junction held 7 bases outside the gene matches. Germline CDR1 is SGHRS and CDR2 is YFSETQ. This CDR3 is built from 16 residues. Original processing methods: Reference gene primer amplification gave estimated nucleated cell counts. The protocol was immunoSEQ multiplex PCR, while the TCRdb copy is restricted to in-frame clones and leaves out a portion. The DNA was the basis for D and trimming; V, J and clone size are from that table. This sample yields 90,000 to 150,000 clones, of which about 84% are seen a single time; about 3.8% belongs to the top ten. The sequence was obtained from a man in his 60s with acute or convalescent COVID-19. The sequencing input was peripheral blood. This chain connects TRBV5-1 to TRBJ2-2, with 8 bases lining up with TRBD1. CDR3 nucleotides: TGCGCCAGCAGCGCCGCCGGGACAGGCAACACCGGGGAGCTGTTTTTT. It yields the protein CASSAAGTGNTGELFF. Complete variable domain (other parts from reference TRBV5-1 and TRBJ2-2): KAGVTQTPRYLIKTRGQQVTLSCSPISGHRSVSWYQQTPGQGLQFLFEYFSETQRNKGNFPGRFSGRQFSNSRSEMNVSTLELGDSALYLCASSAAGTGNTGELFFGEGSRLTVL.